This T cell receptor beta chain was retrieved from a study of blood T cell repertoires in COVID-19. The overall study: The United States, Italy and Spain provided the acute and convalescent COVID-19 samples.

Trimming removed 2 bases at V and 0 bases at J, with 5 bases between. Germline CDR1 is MNHEY and CDR2 is SVGEGT. The CDR3 is 13 residues long. Per the study methods: Quantification of nucleated cells was approximated via reference gene primer amplification. The protocol was immunoSEQ multiplex PCR, while the TCRdb copy is restricted to in-frame clones and leaves out a portion. V and J calls and clone size are copied from that table; D and trimming were computed from the DNA. The sample includes around 120,000 clones, around 89% of them seen just once. Sequencing input: peripheral blood. The receptor was derived from a middle-aged man with acute or convalescent COVID-19. The rearrangement uses TRBV6-2 or TRBV6-3 and TRBJ2-7; D call uncertain. The CDR3 nucleotides read TGTGCCAGCAGTTACGACACCTCCTACGAGCAGTACTTC. This encodes CASSYDTSYEQYF.